This TCR beta chain was captured by sequencing in a study of follicular helper T cells after annual influenza vaccination. Across the study: After each seasonal flu vaccination, blood came on days 0, 7 and 28. Study observations and caveats: Recurrent ICOS+CD38+ cTfh clonotypes included tetramer and AIM influenza-specific ones.

About this clone itself: Its antigen remains unknown.

Here immunoSEQ multiplex PCR was the method, and the copy in TCRdb shows in-frame clones only, minus some. The sample holds approximately 30,000 clones, roughly 80% seen once. Looked up from germline, CDR1 is SGHTA and CDR2 is FQGNSA. V dropped 3 bases and J dropped 3; count of bases not matched to a gene: 4. The CDR3 is 15 amino acids. Described time point: 2014-2015 season, pre-vaccination. Sorted blood CD4 subsets were sequenced before and after adults received seasonal inactivated influenza vaccine. Cells are cTfh (non-naive CD4+CXCR5+PD-1+), split by ICOS and CD38 into double-positive or double-negative.

The sequence derives from an adult who received the influenza vaccine. The source was CXCR5+ CD38- circulating T follicular helper cells from blood, collected on the day of influenza vaccination. Subset denoted: circulating Tfh, non-naive CD4+CXCR5+PD-1+ (ICOS+CD38+ or ICOS-CD38-). The chain combines TRBV7-2 with TRBJ2-1; 8 bases align to TRBD2. CDR3 DNA sequence: TGTGCCAGCAGCTTTAGCGGGACCAGCTACAATGAGCAGTTCTTC. The encoded protein is CASSFSGTSYNEQFF.